A selection of T cell receptor beta chains follows, all from one sample in a study of cytomegalovirus exposure and HLA in healthy donors. Sequencing used immunoSEQ multiplex PCR; TCRdb keeps in-frame clones, though not all of them. The sample shows 90,000 to 150,000 clones, 70% to 80% of them seen only once. Sequencing was carried out using PBMCs. The receptors originated from a man over 45 in good health and CMV-seropositive. The CDR3 runs from the conserved cysteine through the conserved F or W. D genes are given only for firm matches. The size of a clone is reported for some rows only, either as once, few or many, or as a class for expanded clones.

clone size	D gene	V gene	J gene	CDR3 protein	CDR3 DNA
NA	TRBD1	TRBV5-6	TRBJ2-4	CASSPDRLAKNIQYF	TGTGCCAGCAGTCCGGACAGGCTAGCCAAAAACATTCAGTACTTC
NA	TRBD1	TRBV6-5	TRBJ1-1	CASSSETGGAFF	TGTGCCAGCAGTTCCGAAACAGGGGGAGCTTTCTTT
NA	TRBD2	TRBV10-2	TRBJ2-7	CASSASLLAGDAYEQYF	TGCGCCAGCAGCGCGTCCCTACTAGCGGGAGATGCCTACGAGCAGTACTTC
NA	NA	TRBV7-9	TRBJ2-3	CASSLAIVATDTQYF	TGTGCCAGCAGCTTAGCGATAGTTGCCACAGATACGCAGTATTTT
NA	TRBD1	TRBV27	TRBJ1-1	CASRSTGGYTEAFF	TGTGCCAGCAGGTCTACAGGGGGGTACACTGAAGCTTTCTTT
NA	NA	TRBV21-1	TRBJ1-2	CAWGASPYGYTF	TGTGCCTGGGGAGCATCTCCTTATGGCTACACCTTC
few	NA	TRBV9	TRBJ1-4	CASSVTDGGKKLFF	TGTGCCAGCAGCGTAACAGATGGGGGCAAAAAACTGTTTTTT
NA	NA	TRBV27	TRBJ2-1	CASLDSTVSNEQFF	TGTGCCAGCTTGGACAGTACCGTCTCGAATGAGCAGTTCTTC
NA	NA	TRBV27	TRBJ1-2	CASSPDRIYGYTF	TGTGCCAGCAGTCCCGACAGGATCTATGGCTACACCTTC
NA	NA	TRBV11-2	TRBJ1-3	CASSFGEGGIRNTIYF	TGTGCCAGCAGCTTTGGCGAGGGGGGGATAAGGAACACCATATATTTT
NA	NA	TRBV19	TRBJ2-5	CASRQQETQYF	TGTGCCAGTAGACAGCAAGAGACCCAGTACTTC
NA	NA	TRBV6-5	TRBJ1-6	CASSPRTVYNSPLHF	TGTGCCAGCAGTCCCCGGACAGTTTATAATTCACCCCTCCACTTT
few	NA	TRBV28	TRBJ1-1	CASSSDSEAFF	TGTGCCAGCAGTTCGGACAGCGAAGCTTTCTTT
once	TRBD2	TRBV7-9	TRBJ2-5	CASSQGLAGGMGETQYF	TGTGCCAGCAGCCAGGGACTAGCGGGAGGTATGGGAGAGACCCAGTACTTC
NA	TRBD2	TRBV19	TRBJ2-7	CASSARTSGVFYEQYF	TGTGCCAGTAGTGCCCGGACTAGCGGGGTATTCTACGAGCAGTACTTC
NA	TRBD2	TRBV6-5	TRBJ2-1	CASSYTGTSNEQFF	TGTGCCAGCAGTTACACGGGGACTAGTAATGAGCAGTTCTTC
NA	TRBD1	TRBV5-1	TRBJ1-1	CASTLTGGNTEAFF	TGCGCCAGCACCTTGACAGGGGGGAACACTGAAGCTTTCTTT
NA	TRBD1	TRBV7-9	TRBJ2-5	CASSSSGQGPLQETQYF	TGTGCCAGCAGCTCCTCGGGACAGGGCCCACTCCAAGAGACCCAGTACTTC
NA	NA	TRBV4-1	TRBJ2-7	CASSQVGATYEQYF	TGCGCCAGCAGCCAAGTGGGCGCAACCTACGAGCAGTACTTC
NA	NA	TRBV10-3	TRBJ2-1	CAISSTGRGEQFF	TGTGCCATCAGTTCCACAGGGAGGGGTGAGCAGTTCTTC
NA	NA	TRBV19	TRBJ1-2	CASSIDLHRIHGYTF	TGTGCCAGTAGTATAGATCTCCACAGGATCCATGGCTACACCTTC
NA	TRBD1	TRBV27	TRBJ2-1	CASSSGQGRKEQFF	TGTGCCAGCAGCTCGGGACAGGGGCGGAAGGAGCAGTTCTTC
NA	TRBD1	TRBV7-2	TRBJ1-2	CASSSRTGNYGYTF	TGTGCCAGCAGCTCCCGGACAGGGAACTATGGCTACACCTTC
NA	NA	TRBV9	TRBJ2-7	CASSVDAGPYEQYF	TGTGCCAGCAGCGTAGATGCAGGGCCCTACGAGCAGTACTTC
NA	NA	TRBV5-1	TRBJ1-1	CASTSRSGSGTEAFF	TGCGCCAGCACATCCAGATCAGGGTCGGGCACTGAAGCTTTCTTT
NA	NA	TRBV28	TRBJ1-3	CASLSSGNTIYF	TGTGCCAGCCTCAGCTCTGGAAACACCATATATTTT
NA	TRBD2	TRBV28	TRBJ2-2	CASSWEKREGRTGELFF	TGTGCCAGCAGTTGGGAAAAACGGGAGGGCCGTACCGGGGAGCTGTTTTTT
NA	TRBD2	TRBV5-5	TRBJ2-3	CASSLQVGTSGRGSDTQYF	TGTGCCAGCAGCTTGCAAGTCGGGACTAGCGGGAGGGGCTCAGATACGCAGTATTTT
NA	NA	TRBV5-1	TRBJ2-7	CASSSQSISNEQYF	TGCGCCAGCAGCTCACAGTCAATTTCCAACGAGCAGTACTTC
few	NA	TRBV7-9	TRBJ2-7	CASSPGTYEQYF	TGTGCCAGCAGCCCCGGGACCTACGAGCAGTACTTC
NA	NA	TRBV27	TRBJ2-1	CASSYEDRNEQFF	TGTGCCAGCAGTTATGAGGATCGTAATGAGCAGTTCTTC
NA	NA	TRBV7-2	TRBJ1-2	CASSLVRLDYGYTF	TGTGCCAGCAGCTTAGTCAGGCTGGACTATGGCTACACCTTC
NA	TRBD1	TRBV6-6	TRBJ2-7	CASSFGTGVSYEQYF	TGTGCCAGCAGTTTCGGGACAGGGGTTTCCTACGAGCAGTACTTC
once	TRBD2	TRBV5-1	TRBJ2-1	CASTEAGGIRNEQFF	TGCGCCAGTACTGAGGCGGGGGGGATAAGGAATGAGCAGTTCTTC
NA	TRBD1	TRBV5-5	TRBJ1-2	CASSYGQGNYGYTF	TGTGCCAGCAGCTACGGACAGGGAAACTATGGCTACACCTTC
NA	TRBD1	TRBV5-1	TRBJ2-3	CASSSPGQGTDTQYF	TGCGCCAGCAGCTCTCCGGGACAGGGGACAGATACGCAGTATTTT
NA	TRBD2	TRBV11-3	TRBJ2-1	CASSSGLAGWSEQFF	TGTGCCAGCAGCTCCGGACTAGCGGGGTGGAGTGAGCAGTTCTTC
NA	NA	TRBV5-1	TRBJ1-4	CASSLDGTRGEKLFF	TGCGCCAGCAGCTTGGATGGTACCAGGGGCGAAAAACTGTTTTTT
NA	TRBD1	TRBV18	TRBJ2-5	CASSQTGQKETQYF	TGTGCCAGCTCACAAACGGGACAGAAAGAGACCCAGTACTTC
once	NA	TRBV6-4	TRBJ2-6	CASSDSRAGANVLTF	TGTGCCAGCAGTGACTCGAGGGCTGGGGCCAACGTCCTGACTTTC
NA	TRBD1	TRBV6-5	TRBJ1-5	CASSPGGQGNQPQHF	TGTGCCAGCAGTCCAGGGGGGCAGGGAAATCAGCCCCAGCATTTT
NA	TRBD1	TRBV19	TRBJ1-6	CASKGQGNLNNSPLHF	TGTGCCAGTAAGGGACAGGGAAATTTGAATAATTCACCCCTCCACTTT
NA	NA	TRBV11-2	TRBJ2-7	CASSLAYYEQYF	TGTGCCAGCAGCTTAGCGTACTACGAGCAGTACTTC